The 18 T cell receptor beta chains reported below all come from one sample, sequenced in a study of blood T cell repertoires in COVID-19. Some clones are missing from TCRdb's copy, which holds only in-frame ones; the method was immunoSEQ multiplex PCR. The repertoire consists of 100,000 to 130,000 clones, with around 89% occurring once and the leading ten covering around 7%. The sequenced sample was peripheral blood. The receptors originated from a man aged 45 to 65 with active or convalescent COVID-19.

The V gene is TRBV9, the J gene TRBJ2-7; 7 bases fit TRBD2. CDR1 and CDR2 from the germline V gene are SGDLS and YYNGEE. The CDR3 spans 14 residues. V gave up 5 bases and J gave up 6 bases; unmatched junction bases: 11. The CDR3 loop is CASSPSGPITEQYF. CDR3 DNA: TGTGCCAGCAGTCCTAGCGGACCCATCACCGAGCAGTACTTC.

The CDR3 DNA follows: TGTGCCAGCAGCGCCGGGACAGGGTGGTCGCCCCAGCATTTT. Protein sequence: CASSAGTGWSPQHF. The rearrangement uses TRBV2 and TRBJ1-5; 9 nucleotides line up with TRBD1. With V trimmed by 6 bases and J by 9 bases, 9 bases remained unmatched. This CDR3 region has 14 residues. The germline gives CDR1 SNHLY, CDR2 FYNNEI.

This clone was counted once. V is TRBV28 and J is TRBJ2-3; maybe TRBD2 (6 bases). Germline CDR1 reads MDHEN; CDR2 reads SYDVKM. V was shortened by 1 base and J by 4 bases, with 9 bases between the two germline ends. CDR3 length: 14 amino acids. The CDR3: CASSLYSGADTQYF. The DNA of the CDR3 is TGTGCCAGCAGTTTATATTCGGGAGCAGATACGCAGTATTTT.

CDR3 region: CASSALLAGAGNEQFF. As DNA, the CDR3 is TGCGCCAGCAGCGCCTTACTAGCGGGAGCGGGGAATGAGCAGTTCTTC. The genes are TRBV5-1 and TRBJ2-1; 11 bases align to TRBD2. J gave up 7 bases and V 4 bases, and 10 bases lay outside the gene matches. The CDR3 is made up of 16 amino acids. In germline, CDR1 is SGHRS, CDR2 YFSETQ.

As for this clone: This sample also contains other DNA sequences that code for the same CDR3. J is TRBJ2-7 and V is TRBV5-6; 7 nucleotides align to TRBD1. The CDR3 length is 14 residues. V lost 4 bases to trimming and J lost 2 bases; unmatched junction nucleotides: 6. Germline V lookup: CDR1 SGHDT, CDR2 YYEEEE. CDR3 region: CASSSRDRAYEQYF. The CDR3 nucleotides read TGTGCCAGCAGCAGCCGGGACAGAGCCTACGAGCAGTACTTC.

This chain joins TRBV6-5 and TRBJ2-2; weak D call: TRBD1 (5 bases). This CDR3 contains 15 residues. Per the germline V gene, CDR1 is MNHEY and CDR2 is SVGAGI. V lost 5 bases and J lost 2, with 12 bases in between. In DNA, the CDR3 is TGTGCCAGCAGTCTGCGGACACAAAACACCGGGGAGCTGTTTTTT. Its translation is CASSLRTQNTGELFF.

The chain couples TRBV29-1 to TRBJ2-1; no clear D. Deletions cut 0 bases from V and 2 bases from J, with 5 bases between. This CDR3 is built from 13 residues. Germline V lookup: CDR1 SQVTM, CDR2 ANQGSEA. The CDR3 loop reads CSVEDRPYNEQFF. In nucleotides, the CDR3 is TGCAGCGTTGAAGATCGTCCCTACAATGAGCAGTTCTTC.

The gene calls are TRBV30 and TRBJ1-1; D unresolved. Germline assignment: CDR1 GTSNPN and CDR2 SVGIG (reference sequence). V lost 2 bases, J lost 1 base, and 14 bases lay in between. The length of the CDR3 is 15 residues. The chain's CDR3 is CAWSTKQRRNTEAFF. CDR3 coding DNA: TGTGCCTGGAGTACAAAACAGCGGCGGAACACTGAAGCTTTCTTT.

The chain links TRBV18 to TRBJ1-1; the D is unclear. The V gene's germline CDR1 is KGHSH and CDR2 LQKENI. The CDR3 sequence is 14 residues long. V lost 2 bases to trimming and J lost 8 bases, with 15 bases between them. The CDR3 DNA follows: TGTGCCAGCTCACCATCTCCGGGGTTGAGGGAAGCTTTCTTT. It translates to CASSPSPGLREAFF. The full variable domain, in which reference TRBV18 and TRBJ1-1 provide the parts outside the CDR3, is NAGVMQNPRHLVRRRGQEARLRCSPMKGHSHVYWYRQLPEEGLKFMVYLQKENIIDESGMPKERFSAEFPKEGPSILRIQQVVRGDSAAYFCASSPSPGLREAFFGQGTRLTVV.

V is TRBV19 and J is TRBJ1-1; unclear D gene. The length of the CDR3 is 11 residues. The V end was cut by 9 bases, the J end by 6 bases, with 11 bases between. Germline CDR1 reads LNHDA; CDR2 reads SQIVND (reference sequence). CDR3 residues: CASHFSSEAFF. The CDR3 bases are TGTGCCAGCCACTTTTCATCTGAAGCTTTCTTT.

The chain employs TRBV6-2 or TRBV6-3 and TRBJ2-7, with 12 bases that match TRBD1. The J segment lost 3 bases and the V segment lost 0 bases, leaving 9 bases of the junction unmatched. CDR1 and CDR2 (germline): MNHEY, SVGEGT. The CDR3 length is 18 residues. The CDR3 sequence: CASSYSRDRGPDHYEQYF. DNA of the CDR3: TGTGCCAGCAGTTACTCCCGGGACAGGGGGCCGGACCACTACGAGCAGTACTTC.

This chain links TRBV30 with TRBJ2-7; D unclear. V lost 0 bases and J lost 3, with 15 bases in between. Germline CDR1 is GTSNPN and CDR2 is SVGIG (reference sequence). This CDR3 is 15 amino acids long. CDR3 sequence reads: CAWSVPWPLIYEQYF. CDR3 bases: TGTGCCTGGAGTGTACCATGGCCGTTGATCTACGAGCAGTACTTC.

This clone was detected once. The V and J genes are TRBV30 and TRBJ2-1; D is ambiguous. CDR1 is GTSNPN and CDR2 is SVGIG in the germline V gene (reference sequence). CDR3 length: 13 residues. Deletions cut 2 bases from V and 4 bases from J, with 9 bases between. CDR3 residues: CAWSLTGYNEQFF. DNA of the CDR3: TGTGCCTGGAGTCTGACTGGTTACAATGAGCAGTTCTTC.

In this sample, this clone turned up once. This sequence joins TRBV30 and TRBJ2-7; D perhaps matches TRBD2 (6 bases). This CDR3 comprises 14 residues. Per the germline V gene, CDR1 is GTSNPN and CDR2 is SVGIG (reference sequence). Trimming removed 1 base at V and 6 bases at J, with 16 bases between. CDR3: CAWSAGVVDGEQYF. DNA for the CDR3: TGTGCCTGGAGTGCGGGAGTGGTTGATGGCGAGCAGTACTTC.

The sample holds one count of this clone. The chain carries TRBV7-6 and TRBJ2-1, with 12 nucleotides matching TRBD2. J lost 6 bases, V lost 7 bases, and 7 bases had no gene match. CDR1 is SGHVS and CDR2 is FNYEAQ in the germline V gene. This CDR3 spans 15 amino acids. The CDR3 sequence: CASTTLAGGFNEQFF. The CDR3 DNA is TGTGCCAGCACGACTCTAGCGGGAGGGTTCAATGAGCAGTTCTTC.

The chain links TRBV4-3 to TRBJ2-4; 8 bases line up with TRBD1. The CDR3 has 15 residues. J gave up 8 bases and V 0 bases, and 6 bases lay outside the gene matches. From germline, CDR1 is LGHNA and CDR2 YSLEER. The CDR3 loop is CASSQEIQGVYIQYF. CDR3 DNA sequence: TGCGCCAGCAGCCAAGAGATACAGGGGGTGTACATTCAGTACTTC.

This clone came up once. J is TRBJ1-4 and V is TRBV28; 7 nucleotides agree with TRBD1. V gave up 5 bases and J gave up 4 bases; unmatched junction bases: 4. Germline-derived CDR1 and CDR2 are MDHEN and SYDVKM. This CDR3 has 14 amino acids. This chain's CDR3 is CASSPQGFNEKLFF. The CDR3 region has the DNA TGTGCCAGCAGTCCACAGGGGTTTAATGAAAAACTGTTTTTT.

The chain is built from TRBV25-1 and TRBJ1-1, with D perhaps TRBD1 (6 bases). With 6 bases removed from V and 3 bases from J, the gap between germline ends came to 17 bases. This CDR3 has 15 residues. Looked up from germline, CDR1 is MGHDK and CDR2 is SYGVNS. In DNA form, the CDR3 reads TGTGCCAGCAGGCCCGTCAACAGGGTCCACACTGAAGCTTTCTTT. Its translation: CASRPVNRVHTEAFF.